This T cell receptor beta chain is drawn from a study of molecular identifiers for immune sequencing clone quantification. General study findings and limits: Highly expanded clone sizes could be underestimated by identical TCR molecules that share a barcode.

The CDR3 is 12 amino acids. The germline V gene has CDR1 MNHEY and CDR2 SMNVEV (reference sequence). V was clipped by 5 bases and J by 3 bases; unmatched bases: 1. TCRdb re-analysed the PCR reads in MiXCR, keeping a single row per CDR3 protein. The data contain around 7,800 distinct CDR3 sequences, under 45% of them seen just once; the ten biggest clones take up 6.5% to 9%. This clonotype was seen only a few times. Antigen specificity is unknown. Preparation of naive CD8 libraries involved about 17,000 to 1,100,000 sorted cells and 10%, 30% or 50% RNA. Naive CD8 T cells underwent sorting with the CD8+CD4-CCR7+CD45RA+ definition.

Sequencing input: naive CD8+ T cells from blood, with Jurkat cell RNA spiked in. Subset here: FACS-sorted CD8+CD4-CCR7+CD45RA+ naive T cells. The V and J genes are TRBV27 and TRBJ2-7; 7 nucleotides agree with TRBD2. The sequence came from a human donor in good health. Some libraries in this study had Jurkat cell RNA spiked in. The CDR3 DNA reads TGTGCCAGCAGTGCTAGCGGCTACGAGCAGTACTTC. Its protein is CASSASGYEQYF.